The 26 T cell receptor beta chains given below trace back to one sample, sequenced in a study of shared clonotypes between healthy human individuals. Data came from immunoSEQ multiplex PCR; TCRdb stores just in-frame clones and leaves some out. The table has approximately 500,000 clones, 90% to 97% seen once. The sample consisted of naive CD4+ T cells sorted from blood. Stated subset: CD45RA+ positively selected. These receptors were taken from a woman in her twenties or thirties in good health.

The chain couples TRBV7-9 to TRBJ1-6, with 7 bases identical to TRBD1. This CDR3 spans 15 amino acids. Germline CDR1 is SEHNR and CDR2 is FQNEAQ (reference sequence). V trimming: 3 bases; J trimming: 6 bases; junction bases outside the gene matches: 5. CDR3 sequence reads: CASSLGGTVNSPLHF. The CDR3 coding sequence is TGTGCCAGCAGCTTGGGCGGGACAGTTAATTCACCCCTCCACTTT. Based on the CDR3 plus reference TRBV7-9 and TRBJ1-6, the full variable domain is DTGVSQNPRHKITKRGQNVTFRCDPISEHNRLYWYRQTLGQGPEFLTYFQNEAQLEKSRLLSDRFSAERPKGSFSTLEIQRTEQGDSAMYLCASSLGGTVNSPLHFGNGTRLTVT.

The CDR3 DNA follows: TGTGCCAGCTGCACAGGGGGTCAAGTTTCACCCCTCCACTTT. Residues: CASCTGGQVSPLHF. The chain joins TRBV28 to TRBJ1-6; 8 bases match TRBD1. In germline, CDR1 is MDHEN, CDR2 SYDVKM. V lost 8 bases to trimming and J lost 9 bases; unmatched junction nucleotides: 9. The CDR3 length is 14 residues.

The chain uses TRBV5-4 and TRBJ1-3, with TRBD1 matching over 9 bases. Per the germline V gene, CDR1 is SGHNT and CDR2 is YYREEE (reference sequence). The CDR3 runs 15 residues. V was pared by 2 bases and J by 4 bases, with 4 bases of the junction left unmatched. Here the CDR3 DNA reads TGTGCCAGCAGCTTCGCCGGGACAGGGGGAAACACCATATATTTT. It is translated as CASSFAGTGGNTIYF.

The CDR3: CASSLQGASGNTIYF. CDR3 coding DNA: TGTGCCAGCAGCCTACAGGGGGCTTCTGGAAACACCATATATTTT. The chain has TRBV7-2 and TRBJ1-3; TRBD1 matches at 9 bases. From germline, CDR1 is SGHTA and CDR2 FQGNSA. V shed 5 bases, J shed 1 base, and the junction held 3 bases outside the gene matches. This CDR3 comprises 15 residues.

The sample holds one count of this clone. The CDR3 DNA sequence: TGTGCCAGTAGTCCTAATTGGAGGAAAAAGGACTCCTACGAGCAGTACTTC. Residues: CASSPNWRKKDSYEQYF. The rearrangement joins TRBV19 to TRBJ2-7; weak D call: TRBD2 (5 bases). The CDR3 spans 17 residues. Trimming shortened V by 5 bases and J by 0 bases, and 20 bases separated the two germline ends. Germline V CDR1 and CDR2: LNHDA, SQIVND (reference sequence).

The genes are TRBV11-2 and TRBJ1-4; D gene ambiguous. Germline CDR1 is SGHAT and CDR2 is FQNNGV. V was shortened by 1 base and J by 4 bases, with 10 bases between the two germline ends. This CDR3 is built from 15 residues. This CDR3 reads CASSLVTGFNEKLFF. The DNA of the CDR3 is TGTGCCAGCAGCTTAGTAACGGGCTTTAATGAAAAACTGTTTTTT.

The V gene is TRBV27, the J gene TRBJ2-7; no clear D gene. The CDR3 has 15 residues. The ends were cut back, 4 bases at V and 5 bases at J, with 18 bases in the middle. Germline CDR1 MNHEY, CDR2 SMNVEV (reference sequence). The CDR3 DNA sequence: TGTGCCAGCAGTTCCCCCCTCCGGGCGAAGCACGAGCAGTACTTC. Translated: CASSSPLRAKHEQYF.

This rearrangement joins TRBV10-1 to TRBJ1-1, with 7 bases identical to TRBD1. The V segment lost 6 bases and the J segment 4 bases; nucleotides outside the gene matches: 5. The CDR3 runs 13 residues. The V gene's germline CDR1 is WNHNN and CDR2 SYGVQD (reference sequence). In DNA, the CDR3 is TGCGCCAGCAGAGACAGGGAAGGCACTGAAGCTTTCTTT. It encodes CASRDREGTEAFF.

This clone was found once. The V and J genes are TRBV7-9 and TRBJ2-5, with 8 bases fitting TRBD1. In germline, CDR1 is SEHNR, CDR2 FQNEAQ (reference sequence). The ends lost 5 bases at V and 11 bases at J; junction bases unmatched: 13. The CDR3 is 14 amino acids. The CDR3 bases are TGTGCCAGCAGCATCAGACAGGGGCTGGGAGAGCAGTACTTC. Its protein is CASSIRQGLGEQYF.

The V gene is TRBV6-6, the J gene TRBJ1-1, with D possibly being TRBD1 (6 bases). In germline, CDR1 is MNHNY, CDR2 SVGAGI (reference sequence). The CDR3 loop spans 13 amino acids. The germline V and J ends were trimmed by 5 bases and 5 bases, with 12 bases remaining between them. CDR3 nucleotide sequence: TGTGCCAGCAGTGACAGGCGGGGGACTGAAGCTTTCTTT. Protein: CASSDRRGTEAFF.

J is TRBJ2-7 and V is TRBV19; unclear D gene. This CDR3 contains 11 residues. CDR1 and CDR2 from the germline V gene are LNHDA and SQIVND (reference sequence). V was clipped by 6 bases and J by 3 bases, with 6 bases between them. CDR3 in amino acids: CASRLYYEQYF. The DNA for the CDR3 is TGTGCCAGTAGGCTTTACTACGAGCAGTACTTC.

The rearrangement joins TRBV5-1 to TRBJ2-6; D remains unclear. The CDR3 has 15 residues. V was shortened by 0 bases and J by 5 bases, with 9 bases between the two germline ends. CDR1 and CDR2 from the germline V gene are SGHRS and YFSETQ. The CDR3 nucleotides read TGCGCCAGCAGCTTGGCCATGTCCAGGGCCAACGTCCTGACTTTC. Protein: CASSLAMSRANVLTF.

This sequence joins TRBV21-1 and TRBJ1-5. TRBV21-1 is classified as a pseudogene. The CDR3 contains 15 residues. The CDR3 protein is CASSNGYFSNQPQHF. The DNA for the CDR3 is TGTGCCAGCAGCAACGGTTATTTCAGCAATCAGCCCCAGCATTTT.

The V and J genes are TRBV9 and TRBJ2-1, with D unresolved. Trimming stripped 1 base from V and 6 bases from J, with 14 bases between. The CDR3 contains 15 residues. Germline V gene sequence: CDR1 SGDLS, CDR2 YYNGEE. The CDR3 protein is CASSVLSGDGNEQFF. The CDR3 region has the DNA TGTGCCAGCAGCGTACTTTCTGGAGACGGCAATGAGCAGTTCTTC.

This sequence joins TRBV28 and TRBJ1-5; possible D gene TRBD1, 6 bases. This CDR3 has 15 amino acids. Trimming cost V 6 bases and J 3 bases, with 15 bases left between them. Germline V gives CDR1 MDHEN, CDR2 SYDVKM. The CDR3 DNA reads TGTGCCAGCAGCTCCTCCGGGACAAACAATCAGCCCCAGCATTTT. It yields the protein CASSSSGTNNQPQHF.

The chain recombines TRBV12-5 with TRBJ1-1; tentative D call: TRBD1 (6 bases). The germline V gene has CDR1 LGHNT and CDR2 FRNRAP. The V and J ends lost 7 bases and 2 bases respectively, with 11 bases between them. The CDR3 has 13 amino acids. The CDR3 region has the DNA TGTGCTAGTGCCCGACAGGACAACACTGAAGCTTTCTTT. Its translation: CASARQDNTEAFF.

The chain employs TRBV14 and TRBJ1-1; no reliable D call. V lost 2 bases and J 3 bases, leaving 10 bases between the germline ends. Germline loops: CDR1 SGHDN, CDR2 FVKESK. The CDR3 totals 14 residues. Written as DNA, the CDR3 is TGTGCCAGCAGCCAAAGTACAACGGACACTGAAGCTTTCTTT. Its protein product is CASSQSTTDTEAFF.

The genes are TRBV30 and TRBJ1-2; TRBD1 agrees at 11 bases. The CDR3 is 15 residues long. Germline values: CDR1 GTSNPN, CDR2 SVGIG (reference sequence). Trimming cost V 5 bases and J 4 bases; bases outside gene matches: 9. CDR3 DNA: TGTGCCTGGGCCTACAGGGACAGGGGGTTCTATGGCTACACCTTC. It translates to CAWAYRDRGFYGYTF.

Written as DNA, the CDR3 is TGCGCCAGCAGCCAAGCCCCGGGACTAGCGGTCTACGAGCAGTACTTC. Encoded protein: CASSQAPGLAVYEQYF. The gene calls are TRBV4-1 and TRBJ2-7; 11 positions agree with TRBD2. The CDR3 loop spans 16 amino acids. The V and J ends lost 1 base and 3 bases, in that order; junction bases with no gene match: 5. Germline CDR1 and CDR2: MGHRA and YSYEKL.

The gene calls are TRBV6-6 and TRBJ2-3; D possibly matches TRBD1 or TRBD2 (7 bases each). The CDR3 contains 14 residues. From germline, CDR1 is MNHNY and CDR2 SVGAGI (reference sequence). The V end lost 4 bases, the J end lost 4 bases, and 12 bases lay between the germline ends. The CDR3 DNA reads TGTGCCAGCAGTTGGGGAGGGGGCCCAGATACGCAGTATTTT. Its protein product is CASSWGGGPDTQYF.

The chain links TRBV11-3 to TRBJ1-5; D is undetermined. V was cut by 0 bases and J by 8 bases, with 8 bases left in between. Germline lookup yields CDR1 SGHNT and CDR2 YENEEA. This CDR3 has 13 amino acids. CDR3 DNA sequence: TGTGCCAGCAGCTTAGACTACAGAAAGCCCCAGCATTTT. This translates into CASSLDYRKPQHF.

This clone was counted once. V and J are TRBV2 and TRBJ2-7, with D uncertain. The V gene's germline CDR1 is SNHLY and CDR2 FYNNEI. The CDR3 sequence is 11 residues long. Trimming left V 5 bases short and J 3 bases short, with 5 bases between. The CDR3 here is CASSTNYEQYF. In DNA form, the CDR3 reads TGTGCCAGCAGTACGAACTACGAGCAGTACTTC.

The V and J genes are TRBV6-6 and TRBJ1-1, with 7 nucleotides matching TRBD1. The V and J ends lost 5 bases and 8 bases, in that order; junction bases with no gene match: 8. In germline, CDR1 is MNHNY, CDR2 SVGAGI (reference sequence). The CDR3 is made up of 13 amino acids. CDR3: CASSTRTGCEAFF. CDR3 nucleotides: TGTGCCAGCAGTACCCGGACAGGCTGCGAAGCTTTCTTT.

This clone was recorded once. This rearrangement joins TRBV5-4 to TRBJ2-4, with 7 bases that match TRBD1. This CDR3 comprises 16 residues. Germline trimming cut 0 bases from V and 6 bases from J; bases unmatched to any gene: 9. CDR1 SGHNT and CDR2 YYREEE come from the germline V gene (reference sequence). The CDR3 protein is CASSLGRLTGSNIQYF. CDR3 nucleotides: TGTGCCAGCAGCTTGGGACGCTTGACAGGGTCAAACATTCAGTACTTC.

This rearrangement joins TRBV4-3 to TRBJ1-1; maybe TRBD1 (6 bases). The germline V and J ends were trimmed by 3 bases and 4 bases, with 12 bases remaining between them. In germline, CDR1 is LGHNA, CDR2 YSLEER. The CDR3 length is 14 residues. The CDR3: CASSHSGAFTEAFF. In DNA form, the CDR3 reads TGCGCCAGCAGCCACTCGGGGGCATTCACTGAAGCTTTCTTT.

The chain joins TRBV7-9 to TRBJ1-2, with D uncertain. V was clipped by 2 bases and J by 4 bases, with 14 bases between them. This CDR3 contains 15 residues. The germline CDR1 and CDR2 sequences are SEHNR and FQNEAQ (reference sequence). CDR3 sequence: CASSLQVGIPYGYTF. CDR3 bases: TGTGCCAGCAGCTTACAAGTTGGGATCCCCTATGGCTACACCTTC.